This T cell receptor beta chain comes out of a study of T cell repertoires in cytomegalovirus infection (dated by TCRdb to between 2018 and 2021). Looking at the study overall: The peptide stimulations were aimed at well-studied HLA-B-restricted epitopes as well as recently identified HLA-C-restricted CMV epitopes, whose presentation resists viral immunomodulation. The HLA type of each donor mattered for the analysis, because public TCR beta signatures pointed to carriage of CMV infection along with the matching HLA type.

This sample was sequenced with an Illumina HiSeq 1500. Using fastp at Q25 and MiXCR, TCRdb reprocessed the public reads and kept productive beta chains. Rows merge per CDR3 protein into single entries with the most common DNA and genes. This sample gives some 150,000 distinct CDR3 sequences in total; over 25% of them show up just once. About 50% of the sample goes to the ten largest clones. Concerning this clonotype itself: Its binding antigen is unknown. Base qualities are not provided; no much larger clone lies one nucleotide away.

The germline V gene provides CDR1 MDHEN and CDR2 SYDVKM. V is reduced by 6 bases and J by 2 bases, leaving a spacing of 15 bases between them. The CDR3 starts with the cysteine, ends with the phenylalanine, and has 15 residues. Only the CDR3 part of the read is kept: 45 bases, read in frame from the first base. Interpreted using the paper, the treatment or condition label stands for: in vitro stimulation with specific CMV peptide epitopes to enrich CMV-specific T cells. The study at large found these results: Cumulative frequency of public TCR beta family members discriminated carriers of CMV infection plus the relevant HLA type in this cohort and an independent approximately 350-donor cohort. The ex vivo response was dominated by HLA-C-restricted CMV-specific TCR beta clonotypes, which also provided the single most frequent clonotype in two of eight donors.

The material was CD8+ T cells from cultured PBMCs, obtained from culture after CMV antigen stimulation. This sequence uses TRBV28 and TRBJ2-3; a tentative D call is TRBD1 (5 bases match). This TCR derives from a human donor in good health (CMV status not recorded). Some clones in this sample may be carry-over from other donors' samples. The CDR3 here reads CASSIEDSFTDTQYF. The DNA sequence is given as TGTGCCAGCAGCATCGAAGACAGCTTCACAGATACGCAGTATTTT.